This is a list of T cell receptor beta chains from one sample in a study of CD8+ T cells in alopecia areata. Only in-frame clones appear in the TCRdb table, and some are missing; sequencing was by immunoSEQ multiplex PCR. The sample includes almost 250,000 clones, less than 80% of them seen just once. The specimen comprised CD4+ T cells sorted from blood, sampled at week 0. The receptors were gathered from a human donor with alopecia areata. Both conserved end residues are part of each CDR3. The D gene is left open where the match is weak. The size entry is marked missing in some rows and otherwise reads once, few, many or a size class.

j_call | v_call | d_call | clone_size | cdr3_nt | cdr3_aa
TRBJ1-5 | TRBV2 | TRBD1 | . | TGTGCCAGCAGGGGGGACAGGCCGAGCAATCAGCCCCAGCATTTT | CASRGDRPSNQPQHF
TRBJ2-7 | TRBV2 | . | once | TGTGCCAGCAGTGATGCGGGCGAGCAGTACTTC | CASSDAGEQYF
TRBJ2-5 | TRBV30 | . | . | TGTGCCTGGAGTAAGGCTCTCCAAGAGACCCAGTACTTC | CAWSKALQETQYF
TRBJ2-7 | TRBV4-2 | . | . | TGTGCCAGCAGCCAACTCGTCCCCTCCTACGAGCAGTACTTC | CASSQLVPSYEQYF
TRBJ2-7 | TRBV7-9 | . | . | TGTGCCAGCAGCTTAATGGTTAACGAGCAGTACTTC | CASSLMVNEQYF
TRBJ2-2 | TRBV7-7 | . | . | TGTGCTAGCAGCTTAGGCCCTGGGGCAGGGACCGGGGAGCTGTTTTTT | CASSLGPGAGTGELFF
TRBJ1-2 | TRBV2 | TRBD1 | once | TGTGCCAGCAGCCCTCCTGGACAGGGGGCCTATGGCTACACCTTC | CASSPPGQGAYGYTF
TRBJ2-7 | TRBV6-5 | . | . | TGTGCCAGCAGTTACTCAGACACTAGCTCCTACGAGCAGTACTTC | CASSYSDTSSYEQYF
TRBJ2-7 | TRBV7-9 | . | . | TGTGCCAGCAGGAATACATTGGCGACTCAGGGCTCCTACGAGCAGTACTTC | CASRNTLATQGSYEQYF
TRBJ2-3 | TRBV7-9 | . | few | TGTGCCAGCAGCTCTGTCGAAGATACGCAGTATTTT | CASSSVEDTQYF
TRBJ1-3 | TRBV5-6 | TRBD1 | few | TGTGCCAGCAGCTTACAGGGGCGATACTCTGGAAACACCATATATTTT | CASSLQGRYSGNTIYF
TRBJ1-1 | TRBV29-1 | . | . | TGCAGCGTTGAGGGGGGGCTAGTTGAGACTGAAGCTTTCTTT | CSVEGGLVETEAFF
TRBJ1-3 | TRBV6-5 | . | few | TGTGCCAGCAGTTACTCGTCTGGGGCTGGAAACACCATATATTTT | CASSYSSGAGNTIYF
TRBJ2-1 | TRBV6-5 | . | few | TGTGCCAGCAGTTACGAAAGATACAATGAGCAGTTCTTC | CASSYERYNEQFF
TRBJ2-1 | TRBV9 | TRBD2 | . | TGTGCCAGCAGCCCCGGAGTAGCGGGGTACAATGAGCAGTTCTTC | CASSPGVAGYNEQFF
TRBJ2-5 | TRBV7-9 | . | few | TGTGCCAGCAGCTTAGCCATCGGCGGAGAGACCCAGTACTTC | CASSLAIGGETQYF
TRBJ2-3 | TRBV29-1 | . | . | TGCAGCCCCGTCAAGACAGATACGCAGTATTTT | CSPVKTDTQYF
TRBJ2-3 | TRBV7-9 | . | . | TGTGCCAGCAGGAGCACAGATACGCAGTATTTT | CASRSTDTQYF
TRBJ2-3 | TRBV30 | TRBD2 | few | TGTGCCTGGACCAATCTAGCGGGGGGCACAGATACGCAGTATTTT | CAWTNLAGGTDTQYF
TRBJ2-3 | TRBV2 | TRBD2 | once | TGTGCCAGCAGTCTCATGGGGACTAGCGGGGCCACAGATACGCAGTATTTT | CASSLMGTSGATDTQYF
TRBJ2-5 | TRBV18 | TRBD1 | . | TGTGCCAGCTCACTCGACAGGGTTGGGGAGACCCAGTACTTC | CASSLDRVGETQYF
TRBJ2-3 | TRBV15 | . | . | TGTGCCACCAGCAGAGTGACAGATACGCAGTATTTT | CATSRVTDTQYF
TRBJ1-3 | TRBV30 | . | . | TGTGCCTGGGAGAGGCAGTCTGGAAACACCATATATTTT | CAWERQSGNTIYF
TRBJ2-3 | TRBV5-1 | TRBD1 | . | TGCGCCAGCAGCGCTCTTCAGGGGGCCACAGATACGCAGTATTTT | CASSALQGATDTQYF
TRBJ1-2 | TRBV6-6 | TRBD1 | . | TGTGCCAGCAGTTTGGCAGGGGGTGAGGATGGCTACACCTTC | CASSLAGGEDGYTF
TRBJ2-2 | TRBV30 | . | . | TGTGCCTGGAGTGTCGGGTTAGCGAACACCGGGGAGCTGTTTTTT | CAWSVGLANTGELFF
TRBJ2-7 | TRBV29-1 | TRBD2 | few | TGCAGCGTGAGGGTAGCGGGGGTTTCCTACGAGCAGTACTTC | CSVRVAGVSYEQYF
TRBJ2-5 | TRBV6-6 | TRBD1 | once | TGTGCCAGCAGTGCTCCGGGACAGGGGGCTAAGGAGACCCAGTACTTC | CASSAPGQGAKETQYF
TRBJ2-5 | TRBV11-1 | TRBD1 | . | TGTGCCAGCAGCATCTCGACAGGGCTACCCCAAGAGACCCAGTACTTC | CASSISTGLPQETQYF
TRBJ1-1 | TRBV15 | . | . | TGTGCCACCAGCAAGGGATCCTCAAACACTGAAGCTTTCTTT | CATSKGSSNTEAFF
TRBJ2-5 | TRBV6-5 | . | . | TGTGCCAGCAGCCCTACCCTCACAGGGTTGGAGACCCAGTACTTC | CASSPTLTGLETQYF
TRBJ1-2 | TRBV30 | . | . | TGTGCCTGGAGTGCGGGGGAGACCTATGGCTACACCTTC | CAWSAGETYGYTF
TRBJ2-3 | TRBV30 | . | . | TGTGCCTGGAGCCTGAGGCAGAGCAGCACAGATACGCAGTATTTT | CAWSLRQSSTDTQYF
TRBJ2-5 | TRBV4-2 | TRBD2 | few | TGTGCCAGCAGCAACGGACTAGCGGGGGGGACTGAAGAGACCCAGTACTTC | CASSNGLAGGTEETQYF
TRBJ1-1 | TRBV29-1 | . | . | TGCAGCGTTGAAGCGGGCAGGGACACTGAAGCTTTCTTT | CSVEAGRDTEAFF